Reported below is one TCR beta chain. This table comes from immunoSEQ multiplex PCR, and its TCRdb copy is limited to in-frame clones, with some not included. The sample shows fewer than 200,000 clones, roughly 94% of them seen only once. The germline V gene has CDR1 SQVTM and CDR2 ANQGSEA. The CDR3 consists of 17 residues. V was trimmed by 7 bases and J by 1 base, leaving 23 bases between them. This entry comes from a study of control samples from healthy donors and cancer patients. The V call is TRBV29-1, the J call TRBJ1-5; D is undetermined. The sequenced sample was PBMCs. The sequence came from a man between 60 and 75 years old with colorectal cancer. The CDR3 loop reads CSGSRTLRSGSNQPQHF. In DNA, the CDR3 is TGCAGCGGCTCTAGGACGCTGAGGTCCGGGAGCAATCAGCCCCAGCATTTT.